This TCR beta chain was found in a study of blood T cells in healthy people across ages. Broader study findings: TCR beta diversity was tightly associated with the proportion of naive T cells.

The donors, healthy Caucasians from Russia, were aged roughly 6 to 95. Total RNA was extracted at no less than 5.5 micrograms per sample. This CDR3 comprises 14 residues. Comment on this clonotype: Its antigen is undetermined. Given a much more abundant clone one base away, this may be a read error.

Through a sample-barcoded 5' primer and a J-beta primer mix, a second PCR was run for roughly 6 to 12 cycles. Each sample yielded at least 3 million CDR3-containing paired-end reads. A single record per CDR3 protein comes from TCRdb applying MiXCR to the 5' RACE reads. This table holds around 670,000 distinct CDR3 sequences, less than 35% found once. The sequence came from a woman older than 75 in good health. The chain has TRBV12-3 or TRBV12-4 and TRBJ1-2, with D perhaps TRBD1 (6 bases). The sequenced material came from blood. The DNA of the CDR3 is TGTACCAGCAGGGGCAGTCGACCCAACTATGGCTACACCTTC. Translated: CTSRGSRPNYGYTF.